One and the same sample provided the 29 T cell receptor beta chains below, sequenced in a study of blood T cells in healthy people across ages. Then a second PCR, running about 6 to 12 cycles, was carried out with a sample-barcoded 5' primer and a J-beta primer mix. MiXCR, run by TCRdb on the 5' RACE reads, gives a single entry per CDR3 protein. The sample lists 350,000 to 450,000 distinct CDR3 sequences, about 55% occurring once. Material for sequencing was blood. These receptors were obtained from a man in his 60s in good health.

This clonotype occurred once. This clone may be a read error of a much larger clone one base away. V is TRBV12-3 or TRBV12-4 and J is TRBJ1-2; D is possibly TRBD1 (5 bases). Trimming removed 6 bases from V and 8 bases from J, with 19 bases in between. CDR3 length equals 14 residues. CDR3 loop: CASRYQGPSTGYTF. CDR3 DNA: TGTGCCAGCAGATACCAGGGACCTAGTACGGGCTACACCTTC.

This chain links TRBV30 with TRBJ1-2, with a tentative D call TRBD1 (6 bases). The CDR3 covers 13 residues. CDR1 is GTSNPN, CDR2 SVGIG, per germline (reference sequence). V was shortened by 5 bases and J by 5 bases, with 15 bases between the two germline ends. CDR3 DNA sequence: TGTGCCTGGGGGGAGGGTAGGGGGTATGGCTACACCTTC. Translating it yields CAWGEGRGYGYTF.

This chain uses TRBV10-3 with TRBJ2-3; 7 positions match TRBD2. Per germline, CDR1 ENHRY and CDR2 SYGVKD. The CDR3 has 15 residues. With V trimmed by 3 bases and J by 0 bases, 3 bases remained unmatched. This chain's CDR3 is CAISEGSGSTDTQYF. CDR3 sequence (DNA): TGTGCCATCAGTGAAGGTAGCGGGAGCACAGATACGCAGTATTTT.

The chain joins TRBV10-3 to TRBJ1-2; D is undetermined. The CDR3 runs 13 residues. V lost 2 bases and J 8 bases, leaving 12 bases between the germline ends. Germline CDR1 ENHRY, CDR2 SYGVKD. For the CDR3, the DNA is TGTGCCATCAGTGAGGAAGGACTTGAGGGCTACACCTTC. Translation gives CAISEEGLEGYTF.

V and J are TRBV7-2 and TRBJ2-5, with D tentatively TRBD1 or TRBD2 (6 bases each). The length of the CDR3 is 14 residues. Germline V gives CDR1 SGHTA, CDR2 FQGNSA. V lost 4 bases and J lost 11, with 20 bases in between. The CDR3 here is CASSSRQLRGAQYF. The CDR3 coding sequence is TGTGCCAGCAGCTCCCGACAGCTGAGGGGGGCGCAGTACTTC.

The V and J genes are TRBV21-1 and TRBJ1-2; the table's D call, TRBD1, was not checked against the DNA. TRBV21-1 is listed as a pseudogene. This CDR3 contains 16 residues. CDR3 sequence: CASSNCRTAMIYGYTF. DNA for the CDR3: TGTGCCAGCAGCAACTGTCGGACAGCAATGATCTATGGCTACACCTTC.

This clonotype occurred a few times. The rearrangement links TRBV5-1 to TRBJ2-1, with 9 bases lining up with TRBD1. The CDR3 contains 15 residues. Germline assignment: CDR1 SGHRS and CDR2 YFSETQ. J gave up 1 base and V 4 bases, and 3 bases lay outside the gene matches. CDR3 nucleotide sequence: TGCGCCAGCAGCCCGACAGGGGGGTCCTACAATGAGCAGTTCTTC. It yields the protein CASSPTGGSYNEQFF. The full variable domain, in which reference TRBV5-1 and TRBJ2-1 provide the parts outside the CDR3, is KAGVTQTPRYLIKTRGQQVTLSCSPISGHRSVSWYQQTPGQGLQFLFEYFSETQRNKGNFPGRFSGRQFSNSRSEMNVSTLELGDSALYLCASSPTGGSYNEQFFGPGTRLTVL.

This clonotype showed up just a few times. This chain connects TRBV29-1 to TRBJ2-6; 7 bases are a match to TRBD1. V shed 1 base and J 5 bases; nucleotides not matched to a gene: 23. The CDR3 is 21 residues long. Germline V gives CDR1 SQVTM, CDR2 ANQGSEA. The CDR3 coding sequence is TGCAGCGTTGAAGCGGGTGGTGAAGGGACAGAGTCCGTCGGCTGGGCCAACGTCCTGACTTTC. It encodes CSVEAGGEGTESVGWANVLTF.

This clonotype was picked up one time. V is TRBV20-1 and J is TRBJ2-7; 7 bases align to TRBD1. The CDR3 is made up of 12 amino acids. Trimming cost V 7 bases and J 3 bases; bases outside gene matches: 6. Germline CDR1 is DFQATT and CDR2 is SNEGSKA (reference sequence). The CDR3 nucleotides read TGCAGTGAAACCCGACAGGGCTACGAGCAGTACTTC. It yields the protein CSETRQGYEQYF.

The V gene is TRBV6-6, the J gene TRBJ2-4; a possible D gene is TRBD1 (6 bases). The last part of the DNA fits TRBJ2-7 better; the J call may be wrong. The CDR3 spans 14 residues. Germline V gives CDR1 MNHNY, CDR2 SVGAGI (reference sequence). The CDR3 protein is CASSRQGQAGEQYF. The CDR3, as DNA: TGTGCCAGCAGTCGCCAGGGGCAGGCAGGCGAGCAGTACTTC.

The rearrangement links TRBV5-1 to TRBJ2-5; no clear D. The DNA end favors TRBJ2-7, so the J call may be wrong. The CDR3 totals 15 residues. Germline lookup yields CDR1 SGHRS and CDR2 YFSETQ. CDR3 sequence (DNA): TGCGCCAGCAGCCCCTCCCCGACTGACACCTACGAGCAGTACTTC. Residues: CASSPSPTDTYEQYF.

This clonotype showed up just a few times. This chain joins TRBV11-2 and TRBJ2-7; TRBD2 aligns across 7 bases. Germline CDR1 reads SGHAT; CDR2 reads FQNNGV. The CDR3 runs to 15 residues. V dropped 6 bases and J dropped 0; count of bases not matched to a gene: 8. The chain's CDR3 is CASRRPGRGSYEQYF. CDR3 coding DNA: TGTGCCAGCAGGAGGCCAGGGAGGGGCTCCTACGAGCAGTACTTC.

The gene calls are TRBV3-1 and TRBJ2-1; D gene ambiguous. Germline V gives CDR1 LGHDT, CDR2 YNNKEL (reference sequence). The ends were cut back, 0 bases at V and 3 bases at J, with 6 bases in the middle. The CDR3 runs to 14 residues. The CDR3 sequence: CASSQDSSYNEQFF. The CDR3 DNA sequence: TGTGCCAGCAGCCAAGATTCCAGCTACAATGAGCAGTTCTTC.

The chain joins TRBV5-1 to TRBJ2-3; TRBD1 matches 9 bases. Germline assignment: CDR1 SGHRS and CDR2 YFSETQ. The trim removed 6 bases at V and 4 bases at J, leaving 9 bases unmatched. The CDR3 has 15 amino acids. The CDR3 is CASMPGQGGADTQYF. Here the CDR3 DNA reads TGCGCCAGCATGCCGGGACAGGGAGGGGCAGATACGCAGTATTTT.

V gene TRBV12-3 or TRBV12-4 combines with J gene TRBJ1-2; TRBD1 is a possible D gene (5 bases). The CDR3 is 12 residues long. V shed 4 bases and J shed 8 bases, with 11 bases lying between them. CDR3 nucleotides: TGTGCCAGCAGTTGTACTCCAGGGGGCTACACCTTC. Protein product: CASSCTPGGYTF.

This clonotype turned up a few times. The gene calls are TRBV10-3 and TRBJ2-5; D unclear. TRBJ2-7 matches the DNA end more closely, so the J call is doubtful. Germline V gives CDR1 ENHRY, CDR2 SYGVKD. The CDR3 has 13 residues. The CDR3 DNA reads TGTGCCATCAGTGAGAAGGTAAACTACGAGCAGTACTTC. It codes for CAISEKVNYEQYF.

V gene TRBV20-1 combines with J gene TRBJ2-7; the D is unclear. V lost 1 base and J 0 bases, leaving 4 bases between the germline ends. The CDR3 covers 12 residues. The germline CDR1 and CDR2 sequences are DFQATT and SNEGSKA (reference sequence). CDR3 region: CSARVSSYEQYF. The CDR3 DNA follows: TGCAGTGCTAGAGTTAGCTCCTACGAGCAGTACTTC.

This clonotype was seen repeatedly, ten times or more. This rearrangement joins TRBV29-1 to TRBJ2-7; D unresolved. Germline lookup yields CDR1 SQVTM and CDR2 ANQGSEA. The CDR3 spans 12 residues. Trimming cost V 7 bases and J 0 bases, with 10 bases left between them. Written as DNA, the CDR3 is TGCAGCGCCGCGGCCAGCTCCTACGAGCAGTACTTC. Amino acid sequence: CSAAASSYEQYF.

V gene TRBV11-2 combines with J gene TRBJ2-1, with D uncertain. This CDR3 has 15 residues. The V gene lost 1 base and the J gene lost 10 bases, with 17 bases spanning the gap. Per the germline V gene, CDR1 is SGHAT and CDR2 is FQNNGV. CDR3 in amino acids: CASSLGGRSPYEQFF. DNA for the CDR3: TGTGCCAGCAGCTTAGGAGGCAGGAGCCCCTACGAGCAGTTCTTC. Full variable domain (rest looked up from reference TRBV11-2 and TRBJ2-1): EAGVAQSPRYKIIEKRQSVAFWCNPISGHATLYWYQQILGQGPKLLIQFQNNGVVDDSQLPKDRFSAERLKGVDSTLKIQPAKLEDSAVYLCASSLGGRSPYEQFFGPGTRLTVL.

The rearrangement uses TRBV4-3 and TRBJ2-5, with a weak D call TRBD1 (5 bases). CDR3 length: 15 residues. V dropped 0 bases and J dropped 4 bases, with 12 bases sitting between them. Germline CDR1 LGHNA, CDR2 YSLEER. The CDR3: CASSQDRLGVETQYF. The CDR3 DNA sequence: TGCGCCAGCAGCCAAGATAGATTAGGGGTAGAGACCCAGTACTTC.

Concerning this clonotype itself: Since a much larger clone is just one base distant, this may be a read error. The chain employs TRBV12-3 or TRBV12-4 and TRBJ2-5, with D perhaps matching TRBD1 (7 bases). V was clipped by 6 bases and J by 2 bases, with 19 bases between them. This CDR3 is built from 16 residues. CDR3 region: CASSPRRGRTQETQYF. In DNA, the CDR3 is TGTGCCAGCAGCCCGCGGAGGGGGCGGACTCAAGAGACCCAGTACTTC.

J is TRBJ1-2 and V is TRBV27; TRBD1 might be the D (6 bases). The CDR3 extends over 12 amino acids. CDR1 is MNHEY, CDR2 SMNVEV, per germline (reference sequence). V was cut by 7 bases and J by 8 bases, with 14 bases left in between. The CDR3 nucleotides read TGTGCCAGCATAGGCGTAACAGGGGGCTACACCTTC. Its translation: CASIGVTGGYTF.

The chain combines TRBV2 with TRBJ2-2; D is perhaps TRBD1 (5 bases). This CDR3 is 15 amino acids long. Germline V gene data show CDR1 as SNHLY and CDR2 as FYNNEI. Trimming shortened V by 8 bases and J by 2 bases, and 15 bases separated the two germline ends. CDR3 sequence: CASRPSRGNTGELFF. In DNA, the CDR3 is TGTGCCAGCCGCCCCTCAAGGGGCAACACCGGGGAGCTGTTTTTT.

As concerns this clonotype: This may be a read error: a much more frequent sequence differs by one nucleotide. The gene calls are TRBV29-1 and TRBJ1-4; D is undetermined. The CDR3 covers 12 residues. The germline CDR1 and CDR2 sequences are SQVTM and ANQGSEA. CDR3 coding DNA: TGCGGCGTTGGAAGCAGTGGTGAAAAACTGTTTTTT. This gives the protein CGVGSSGEKLFF.

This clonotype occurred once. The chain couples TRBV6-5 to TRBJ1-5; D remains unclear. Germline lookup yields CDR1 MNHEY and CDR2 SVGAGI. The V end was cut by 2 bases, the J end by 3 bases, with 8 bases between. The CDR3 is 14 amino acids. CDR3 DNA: TGTGCCAGCAGTTACGACAAGATCAATCAGCCCCAGCATTTT. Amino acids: CASSYDKINQPQHF.

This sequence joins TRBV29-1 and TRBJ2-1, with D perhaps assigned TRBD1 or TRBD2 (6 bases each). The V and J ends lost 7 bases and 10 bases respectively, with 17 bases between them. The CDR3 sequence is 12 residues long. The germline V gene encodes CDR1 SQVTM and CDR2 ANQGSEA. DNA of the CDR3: TGCAGCGCTGGGAGGCAGGGGAGGGAGCAGTTCTTC. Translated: CSAGRQGREQFF.

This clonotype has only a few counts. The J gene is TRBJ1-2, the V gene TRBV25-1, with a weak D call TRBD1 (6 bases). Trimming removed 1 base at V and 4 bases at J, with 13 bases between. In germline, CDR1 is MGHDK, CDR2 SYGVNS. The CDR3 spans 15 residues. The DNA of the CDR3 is TGTGCCAGCAGTGAATCGGACAGTGATAGCTATGGCTACACCTTC. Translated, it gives CASSESDSDSYGYTF.

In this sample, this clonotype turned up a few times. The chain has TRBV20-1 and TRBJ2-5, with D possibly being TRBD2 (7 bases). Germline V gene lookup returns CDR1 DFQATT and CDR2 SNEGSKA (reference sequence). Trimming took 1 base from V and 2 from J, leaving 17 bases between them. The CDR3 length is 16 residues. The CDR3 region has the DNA TGCAGTGCTAGAGCTAAGGCCGGGGGGCGTCAAGAGACCCAGTACTTC. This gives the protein CSARAKAGGRQETQYF.

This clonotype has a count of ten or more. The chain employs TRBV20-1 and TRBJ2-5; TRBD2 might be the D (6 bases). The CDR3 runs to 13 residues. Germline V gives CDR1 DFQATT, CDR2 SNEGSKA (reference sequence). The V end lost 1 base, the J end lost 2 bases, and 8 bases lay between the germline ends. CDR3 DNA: TGCAGTGCTAGAGGGGACTCACAAGAGACCCAGTACTTC. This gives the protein CSARGDSQETQYF.